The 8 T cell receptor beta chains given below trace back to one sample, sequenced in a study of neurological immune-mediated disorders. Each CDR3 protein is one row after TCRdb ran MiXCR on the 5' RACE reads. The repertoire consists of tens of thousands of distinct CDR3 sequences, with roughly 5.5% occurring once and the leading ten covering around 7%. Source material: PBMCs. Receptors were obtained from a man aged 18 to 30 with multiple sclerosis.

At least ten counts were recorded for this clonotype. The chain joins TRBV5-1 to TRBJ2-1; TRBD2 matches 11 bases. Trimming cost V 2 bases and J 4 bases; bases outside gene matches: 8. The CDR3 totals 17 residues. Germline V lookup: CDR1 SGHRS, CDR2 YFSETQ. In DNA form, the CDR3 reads TGCGCCAGCAGCTTTGGCCTAGCGGGGGGCCAATACAATGAGCAGTTCTTC. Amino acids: CASSFGLAGGQYNEQFF.

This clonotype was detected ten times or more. The CDR3 spells CASSLGTSTEAFF. For the CDR3, the DNA is TGTGCCAGCAGCCTAGGGACAAGCACTGAAGCTTTCTTT. The chain recombines TRBV5-6 with TRBJ1-1, with D possibly matching TRBD1 (6 bases). The CDR3 consists of 13 residues. Trimming took off 4 bases at V and 4 bases at J, with 11 bases between the two ends. The V gene's germline CDR1 is SGHDT and CDR2 YYEEEE.

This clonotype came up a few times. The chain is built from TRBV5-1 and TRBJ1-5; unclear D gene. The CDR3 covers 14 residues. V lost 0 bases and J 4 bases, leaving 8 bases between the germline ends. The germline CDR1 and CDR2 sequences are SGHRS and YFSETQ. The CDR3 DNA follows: TGCGCCAGCAGCTTGGGCATAACTAATCAGCCCCAGCATTTT. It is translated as CASSLGITNQPQHF.

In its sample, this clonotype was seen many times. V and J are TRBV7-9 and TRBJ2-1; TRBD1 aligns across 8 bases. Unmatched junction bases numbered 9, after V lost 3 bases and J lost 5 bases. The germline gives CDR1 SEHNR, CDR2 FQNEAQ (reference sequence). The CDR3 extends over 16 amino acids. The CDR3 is CASSFSRTGSDNEQFF. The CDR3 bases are TGTGCCAGCAGCTTTTCCAGGACAGGGTCGGACAATGAGCAGTTCTTC.

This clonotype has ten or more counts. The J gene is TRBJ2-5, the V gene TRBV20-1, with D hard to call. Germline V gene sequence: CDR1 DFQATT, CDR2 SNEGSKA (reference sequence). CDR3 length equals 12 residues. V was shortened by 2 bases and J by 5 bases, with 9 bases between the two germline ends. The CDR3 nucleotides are TGCAGTGCTAGACAGACCGGCGAGACCCAGTACTTC. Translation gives CSARQTGETQYF.

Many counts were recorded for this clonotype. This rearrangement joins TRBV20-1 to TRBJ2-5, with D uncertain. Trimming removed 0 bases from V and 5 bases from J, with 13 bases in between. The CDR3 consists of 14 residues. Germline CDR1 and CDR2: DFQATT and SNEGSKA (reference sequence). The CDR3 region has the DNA TGCAGTGCTAGAGATCCCTTGGAGTTGGAGACCCAGTACTTC. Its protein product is CSARDPLELETQYF.

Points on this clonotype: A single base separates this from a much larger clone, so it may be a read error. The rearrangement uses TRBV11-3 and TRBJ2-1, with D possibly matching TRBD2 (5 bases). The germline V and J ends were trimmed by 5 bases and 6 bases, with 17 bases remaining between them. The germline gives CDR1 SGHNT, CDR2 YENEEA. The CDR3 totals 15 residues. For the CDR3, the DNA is TGTGCCAGCAGCCCAGACGGGGAACTATGCAATGAGCAGTTCTTC. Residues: CASSPDGELCNEQFF.

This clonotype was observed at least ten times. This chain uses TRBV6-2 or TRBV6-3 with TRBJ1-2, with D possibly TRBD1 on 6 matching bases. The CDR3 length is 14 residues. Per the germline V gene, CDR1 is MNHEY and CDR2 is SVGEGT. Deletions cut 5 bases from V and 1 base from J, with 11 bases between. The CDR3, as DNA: TGTGCCAGCAGTGACAGGACCGGTAACTATGGCTACACCTTC. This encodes CASSDRTGNYGYTF.